The clone carrying this TCR beta chain was counted between two and nine times. A single record per CDR3 protein comes from TCRdb applying MiXCR to the RT-PCR reads. Of approximately 200,000 distinct CDR3 sequences listed, around 41% are singletons. The sample originates from a study of patients and donors after allogeneic stem cell transplantation. The sequenced sample was blood, either unsorted or a sorted T cell fraction (not recorded which). The clonotype comes from a human donor who was either an allogeneic HSCT recipient or a stem cell or donor lymphocyte infusion donor (not recorded which). It is not recorded whose cells these are; they may come from a transplant donor.

The CDR3, as DNA: TGCGCCAGCAGCCAACGGGACAGCACTGAAGCTTTCTTT. Translating gives CASSQRDSTEAFF. The V and J genes are TRBV4-1 and TRBJ1-1; 7 bases fit TRBD1. The CDR3 contains 13 residues. CDR1 MGHRA and CDR2 YSYEKL come from the germline V gene. After removal of 2 bases from V and 4 bases from J, the junction contained 1 base not matched to a gene.